This T cell receptor (beta chain) was sequenced during a study of response to subunit inactivated influenza vaccine. Study outcomes and limitations: Only a handful of new T cells, the authors suggested, are recruited with each seasonal influenza vaccination.

There are a few counts of this clonotype. The target antigen is unknown. TCRdb used MiXCR to reprocess the RT-PCR reads, holding one entry per CDR3 protein. The repertoire includes around 790,000 distinct CDR3 sequences, 21% of them detected once, and 10% to 13% sits in the top ten. With 6 bases clipped from V and 4 bases from J, the junction kept 6 bases outside the gene matches. CDR1 SGHTA and CDR2 FQGNSA come from the germline V gene. This CDR3 comprises 14 residues. The sequence came from a man aged 50-59 years who received an inactivated influenza vaccine. Sample: PBMCs from blood, taken less than 6 days after vaccination. V and J are TRBV7-2 and TRBJ2-3, with TRBD2 identical over 8 bases. The CDR3 DNA follows: TGTGCCAGCAGGTATGGCGGGGGGCCAGATACGCAGTATTTT. Amino acid sequence: CASRYGGGPDTQYF.